One and the same sample provided the 5 T cell receptor beta chains below, sequenced in a study of read filtering for tumor transcriptome and immune sequencing. From about 400 ng of RNA, a library with molecular barcoded alpha/delta and beta/gamma adaptors was made. TCRdb redid the calling of the reads with MiXCR, one entry per CDR3 protein. Here the sample spans fewer than 50,000 distinct CDR3 sequences, 13% being singletons. The specimen was a population of CD138-negative cells sorted from bone marrow. These receptors came from a donor at least 40 years old with multiple myeloma.

This clonotype has ten or more counts. V is TRBV7-3 and J is TRBJ2-3; a weak D match, TRBD1 (6 bases). V was trimmed by 5 bases and J by 2 bases, leaving 11 bases between them. CDR1 and CDR2 (germline): SGHTA, FQGTGA. This CDR3 is 14 amino acids long. As DNA, the CDR3 is TGTGCCAGCAGCCTAGGGGACATCACAGATACGCAGTATTTT. The encoded protein is CASSLGDITDTQYF. The full variable domain, rest sourced from reference TRBV7-3 and TRBJ2-3, is GAGVSQTPSNKVTEKGKYVELRCDPISGHTALYWYRQSLGQGPEFLIYFQGTGAADDSGLPNDRFFAVRPEGSVSTLKIQRTERGDSAVYLCASSLGDITDTQYFGPGTRLTVL.

This clonotype was detected ten times or more. The chain has TRBV6-2 or TRBV6-3 and TRBJ2-3; perhaps TRBD2 as D (6 bases). The germline CDR1 and CDR2 sequences are MNHEY and SVGEGT. The CDR3 runs to 14 residues. V was pared by 10 bases and J by 1 base, with 15 bases between. The CDR3: CAIRQPGGTDTQYF. The CDR3 bases are TGTGCCATACGGCAGCCGGGAGGCACAGATACGCAGTATTTT.

In this sample, this clonotype turned up many times. This chain uses TRBV5-1 with TRBJ2-7; 8 bases align to TRBD2. The CDR3 is made up of 18 amino acids. Germline-derived CDR1 and CDR2 are SGHRS and YFSETQ. The ends lost 3 bases at V and 5 bases at J; junction bases unmatched: 19. CDR3 residues: CASSYSDRSGTRSHEQYF. DNA for the CDR3: TGCGCCAGCAGCTACTCGGACAGATCCGGGACTAGATCCCACGAGCAGTACTTC. The variable domain in full, completed from reference TRBV5-1 and TRBJ2-7, reads KAGVTQTPRYLIKTRGQQVTLSCSPISGHRSVSWYQQTPGQGLQFLFEYFSETQRNKGNFPGRFSGRQFSNSRSEMNVSTLELGDSALYLCASSYSDRSGTRSHEQYFGPGTRLTVT.

A note on this clonotype: Given a much more abundant clone one base away, this may be a read error. V usage is TRBV28 and J usage is TRBJ2-5; 7 nucleotides align to TRBD1. CDR1 and CDR2 (germline): MDHEN, SYDVKM. The length of the CDR3 is 15 residues. In DNA, the CDR3 is TGTGACAGCAGTGCCCCAAGGGGGCTGATCGAGACCCAGTACTTC. Residues: CDSSAPRGLIETQYF.

On this clonotype: A much larger clone lies one base from this, so it may be a read error. The chain has TRBV5-1 and TRBJ1-1; D uncertain. Germline values: CDR1 SGHRS, CDR2 YFSETQ. The CDR3 runs to 14 residues. The CDR3 nucleotides read TGCGCCAGCAGCTTGGAAGGGTCGAACACTGAAGCTGTCTTT. It translates to CASSLEGSNTEAVF.